The 26 T cell receptor beta chains below all came from one sample that was sequenced in a study of vaccination and CD4 T cells after COVID-19. Sequenced with the Oncomine TCR Beta short-read assay was DNA taken from cultured CD4+ T cells. TCRdb analysed the PCR reads with MiXCR anew, one entry per CDR3 protein. The sample contains roughly 26,000 distinct CDR3 sequences, roughly 42% of which appear only once. Documented treatment: approximately 11-day PBMC culture with coronavirus spike peptide pools or control peptides (ViraFEST assay). For these receptors, no antigen is known. Sequenced input: CD4+ T cells from blood, cultured in vitro. The source is a human donor who had recovered from COVID-19.

This clonotype was found a few times. The rearrangement links TRBV7-2 to TRBJ2-3, with 10 bases that match TRBD2. The CDR3 totals 17 residues. V shed 1 base, J shed 3 bases, and the junction held 7 bases outside the gene matches. Germline V CDR1 and CDR2: SGHTA, FQGNSA. The CDR3 nucleotides read TGTGCCAGCAGCTTAGTCGGTACTAGCGGGATTACAGATACGCAGTATTTT. This gives the protein CASSLVGTSGITDTQYF.

The chain combines TRBV7-2 with TRBJ2-7, with 7 bases lining up with TRBD2. This CDR3 has 13 residues. In germline, CDR1 is SGHTA, CDR2 FQGNSA. V shed 4 bases, J shed 3 bases, and the junction held 3 bases outside the gene matches. CDR3 in DNA: TGTGCCAGCAGCTCTTTAGCGGGCTACGAGCAGTACTTC. Its protein product is CASSSLAGYEQYF.

The chain links TRBV20-1 to TRBJ2-7; 10 bases match TRBD2. The germline gives CDR1 DFQATT, CDR2 SNEGSKA (reference sequence). V gave up 4 bases and J gave up 3 bases; unmatched junction bases: 21. The CDR3 has 19 amino acids. The CDR3 reads CSAKVAGGHRTTPIYEQYF. DNA of the CDR3: TGCAGTGCTAAGGTAGCGGGAGGCCATAGAACAACACCCATCTACGAGCAGTACTTC.

In this sample, this clonotype turned up a few times. The chain couples TRBV7-3 to TRBJ2-7; D is possibly TRBD1 or TRBD2 (5 bases each). Trimming left V 2 bases short and J 5 bases short, with 16 bases between. Germline V gives CDR1 SGHTA, CDR2 FQGTGA. The CDR3 length is 15 residues. The CDR3 reads CASSLRRGGWDEQYF. CDR3 bases: TGTGCCAGCAGCTTACGACGGGGCGGCTGGGACGAGCAGTACTTC. Complete variable domain (other parts from reference TRBV7-3 and TRBJ2-7): GAGVSQTPSNKVTEKGKYVELRCDPISGHTALYWYRQSLGQGPEFLIYFQGTGAADDSGLPNDRFFAVRPEGSVSTLKIQRTERGDSAVYLCASSLRRGGWDEQYFGPGTRLTVT.

The CDR3 nucleotides read TGCGCCAGCAGCCAGGACAGGGCTGGCTACACCTTC. It is translated as CASSQDRAGYTF. The rearrangement uses TRBV4-3 and TRBJ1-2; 8 bases align to TRBD1. CDR3 length: 12 amino acids. The trim removed 3 bases at V and 7 bases at J, leaving 1 base unmatched. CDR1 and CDR2 (germline): LGHNA, YSLEER.

The chain has TRBV2 and TRBJ2-7; D uncertain. This CDR3 spans 14 amino acids. Trimming removed 3 bases at V and 4 bases at J, with 13 bases between. Germline-derived CDR1 and CDR2 are SNHLY and FYNNEI. The CDR3 is CASSDVNPFYEQYF. In DNA, the CDR3 is TGTGCCAGCAGTGATGTGAATCCGTTTTACGAGCAGTACTTC.

This chain joins TRBV6-5 and TRBJ1-1; D is uncertain. The V gene lost 2 bases and the J gene lost 6 bases, with 7 bases spanning the gap. The germline V gene encodes CDR1 MNHEY and CDR2 SVGAGI. This CDR3 has 12 amino acids. In DNA form, the CDR3 reads TGTGCCAGCAGTTACAGGGTAGCTGAAGCTTTCTTT. It translates to CASSYRVAEAFF.

The chain uses TRBV2 and TRBJ2-6, with D possibly being TRBD1 (6 bases). CDR1 is SNHLY, CDR2 FYNNEI, per germline. The CDR3 is made up of 15 amino acids. Trimming stripped 6 bases from V and 0 bases from J, with 9 bases between. The CDR3 nucleotides read TGTGCCAGCAGGGACAGAAGCTCTGGGGCCAACGTCCTGACTTTC. Amino acid sequence: CASRDRSSGANVLTF.

The genes are TRBV18 and TRBJ2-5; 15 positions match TRBD2. Germline CDR1 reads KGHSH; CDR2 reads LQKENI. This CDR3 is 17 amino acids long. The J segment lost 2 bases and the V segment lost 4 bases, leaving 5 bases of the junction unmatched. CDR3 sequence (DNA): TGTGCCAGCTCACGGGGACTAGCGGGGGGCCATCAAGAGACCCAGTACTTC. It is translated as CASSRGLAGGHQETQYF.

The chain joins TRBV21-1 to TRBJ2-5; the table's TRBD1 call for D was not verified on the DNA. TRBV21-1 constitutes a pseudogene. This CDR3 has 16 amino acids. CDR3 nucleotides: TGTGCCAGCAGCAAAGCGATTCGGGACAGCCAAGAGACCCAGTACTTC. Its translation: CASSKAIRDSQETQYF.

V and J are TRBV2 and TRBJ2-2; 7 bases are a match to TRBD2. This CDR3 spans 18 amino acids. V shed 6 bases and J 1 base; nucleotides not matched to a gene: 14. CDR1 and CDR2 (germline): SNHLY, FYNNEI. As DNA, the CDR3 is TGTGCCAGCAGCGACCCCCCTAGGTTAGCGGGGAACACCGGGGAGCTGTTTTTT. Translated: CASSDPPRLAGNTGELFF.

The chain combines TRBV19 with TRBJ1-1; no clear D gene. The CDR3 covers 13 residues. In germline, CDR1 is LNHDA, CDR2 SQIVND (reference sequence). The V end lost 6 bases, the J end lost 1 base, and 9 bases lay between the germline ends. The CDR3 sequence is CASRSVTNTEAFF. In nucleotides, the CDR3 is TGTGCCAGTAGAAGTGTGACGAACACTGAAGCTTTCTTT.

The chain is built from TRBV28 and TRBJ1-1; 7 bases align to TRBD1. Germline CDR1 reads MDHEN; CDR2 reads SYDVKM. V was pared by 6 bases and J by 4 bases, with 17 bases of the junction left unmatched. The length of the CDR3 is 17 residues. CDR3 amino acids: CASSLTEGQRGFTEAFF. CDR3 nucleotides: TGTGCCAGCAGCCTTACCGAGGGACAGAGGGGGTTCACTGAAGCTTTCTTT.

V usage is TRBV20-1 and J usage is TRBJ1-1, with D perhaps matching TRBD1 (5 bases). This CDR3 region has 15 residues. V was trimmed by 0 bases and J by 3 bases, leaving 14 bases between them. From germline, CDR1 is DFQATT and CDR2 SNEGSKA (reference sequence). The CDR3 region is CSARDRRRGHTEAFF. For the CDR3, the DNA is TGCAGTGCTAGAGATCGGAGGAGGGGACACACTGAAGCTTTCTTT.

This clonotype was picked up one time. The rearrangement uses TRBV29-1 and TRBJ2-1; the match to TRBD2 covers 8 bases. The CDR3 length is 15 residues. V dropped 4 bases and J dropped 7; count of bases not matched to a gene: 12. In germline, CDR1 is SQVTM, CDR2 ANQGSEA. CDR3 residues: CSVVSPGGPGNEQFF. The DNA of the CDR3 is TGCAGCGTTGTTTCACCGGGAGGGCCCGGGAATGAGCAGTTCTTC.

The chain has TRBV7-8 and TRBJ1-2, with 7 bases aligning to TRBD1. V dropped 5 bases and J dropped 4; count of bases not matched to a gene: 4. The CDR3 runs 13 residues. Per germline, CDR1 SGHVS and CDR2 FQNEAQ. The CDR3 reads CASSPQGSYGYTF. DNA of the CDR3: TGTGCCAGCAGCCCACAGGGGTCCTATGGCTACACCTTC.

This CDR3 is CASSQGGLDTDTQYF. CDR3 nucleotide sequence: TGTGCCAGCAGCCAAGGGGGACTAGACACAGATACGCAGTATTTT. The chain has TRBV4-2 and TRBJ2-3; 8 nucleotides match TRBD2. Germline loops: CDR1 LGHNA, CDR2 YNFKEQ. The CDR3 runs to 15 residues. V lost 1 base, J lost 2 bases, and 2 bases stayed unmatched.

The chain combines TRBV19 with TRBJ2-7; D remains ambiguous. The germline V gene encodes CDR1 LNHDA and CDR2 SQIVND (reference sequence). The CDR3 covers 17 residues. V lost 3 bases and J lost 0, with 18 bases in between. The chain's CDR3 is CASSILPTAPFSYEQYF. The DNA of the CDR3 is TGTGCCAGTAGTATTTTACCTACGGCTCCTTTCTCCTACGAGCAGTACTTC.

V gene TRBV15 combines with J gene TRBJ1-3, with D possibly being TRBD1 (6 bases). Trimming stripped 0 bases from V and 2 bases from J, with 11 bases between. Germline-derived CDR1 and CDR2 are LNHNV and YYDKDF (reference sequence). The CDR3 is 16 residues long. CDR3: CATSRDPGVAGNTIYF. CDR3 nucleotides: TGTGCCACCAGCAGAGATCCAGGGGTAGCTGGAAACACCATATATTTT. Together with reference TRBV15 and TRBJ1-3, the CDR3 gives the full variable domain: DAMVIQNPRYQVTQFGKPVTLSCSQTLNHNVMYWYQQKSSQAPKLLFHYYDKDFNNEADTPDNFQSRRPNTSFCFLDIRSPGLGDTAMYLCATSRDPGVAGNTIYFGEGSWLTVV.

This clonotype was picked up a small number of times. V usage is TRBV7-6 and J usage is TRBJ2-3, with D possibly TRBD2 on 6 matching bases. The CDR3 is 15 amino acids. Per germline, CDR1 SGHVS and CDR2 FNYEAQ. V shed 4 bases and J shed 8 bases, with 19 bases lying between them. The CDR3 sequence is CASSSTPSGVGTQYF. DNA for the CDR3: TGTGCCAGCAGCTCAACACCATCGGGGGTCGGTACGCAGTATTTT.

V gene TRBV27 combines with J gene TRBJ1-2; D call uncertain. The CDR3 totals 14 residues. Trimming shortened V by 0 bases and J by 8 bases, and 13 bases separated the two germline ends. Germline V gene lookup returns CDR1 MNHEY and CDR2 SMNVEV (reference sequence). CDR3 in amino acids: CASSLSGRVEGYTF. DNA of the CDR3: TGTGCCAGCAGTTTATCGGGGAGGGTAGAGGGCTACACCTTC.

The chain has TRBV2 and TRBJ1-2; 9 bases line up with TRBD1. The trim removed 6 bases at V and 6 bases at J, leaving 14 bases unmatched. The CDR3 is 16 amino acids. Germline V gives CDR1 SNHLY, CDR2 FYNNEI. The CDR3 reads CASRGTTGTGTNGYTF. The CDR3 DNA follows: TGTGCCAGCAGGGGAACCACCGGGACAGGGACGAATGGCTACACCTTC.

CDR3 bases: TGCGCCAGCAGCCTTTCTCCAGGGACCGCCAACTACGAGCAGTACTTC. It yields the protein CASSLSPGTANYEQYF. The chain uses TRBV5-1 and TRBJ2-7; D could derive from TRBD1 or TRBD2 (5 bases each). Trimming cost V 4 bases and J 3 bases, with 20 bases left between them. The germline V gene encodes CDR1 SGHRS and CDR2 YFSETQ. The CDR3 covers 16 residues.

This clonotype came up a few times. V gene TRBV28 combines with J gene TRBJ1-6; 9 bases fit TRBD1. Germline CDR1 is MDHEN and CDR2 is SYDVKM. The J segment lost 9 bases and the V segment lost 8 bases, leaving 11 bases of the junction unmatched. The CDR3 totals 15 residues. The CDR3 DNA reads TGTGCCAGCTACCCACAGGGGGCTTGGGGTTCACCCCTCCACTTT. This codes for CASYPQGAWGSPLHF.

This rearrangement joins TRBV4-3 to TRBJ2-2; 8 bases map to TRBD2. The CDR3 has 16 amino acids. CDR1 LGHNA and CDR2 YSLEER come from the germline V gene. Trimming cost V 1 base and J 3 bases; bases outside gene matches: 4. The CDR3 sequence is CASSQGSAGDTGELFF. The CDR3 nucleotides are TGCGCCAGCAGCCAAGGCTCAGCGGGAGACACCGGGGAGCTGTTTTTT.

V gene TRBV20-1 combines with J gene TRBJ2-1; 8 nucleotides align to TRBD2. Germline CDR1 DFQATT, CDR2 SNEGSKA (reference sequence). This CDR3 has 16 residues. Germline trimming cut 3 bases from V and 7 bases from J; bases unmatched to any gene: 14. CDR3 loop: CSARAKRGGRRNEQFF. CDR3 nucleotide sequence: TGCAGTGCTAGGGCGAAACGGGGCGGGAGGAGGAATGAGCAGTTCTTC.